The entry below gives a single TCR beta chain sequence along with its context. The antigen is undetermined. Assay used: immunoSEQ multiplex PCR; TCRdb lists only in-frame clones, some missing. The table has around 2,000,000 clones, roughly 95% seen once; the top ten hold 0.1% to 0.15%. Adult Caucasians living in Nashville, Tennessee made up all of the donors. This entry belongs to a study of shared clonotypes between healthy human individuals. Broader study findings: For naive CD4 cells, around 5% of clonotypes were shared across a few donors. Rarefaction showed sorted-subset sequencing was incomplete despite large depth.

The sequencing input was naive CD4+ T cells sorted from blood. Documented subset: CD45RA+ positively selected. The clonotype originates from a man between 18 and 35 years old in good health.

The CDR3 region is CASSISSYEQYF. The CDR3 DNA follows: TGCGCCAGCAGTATCTCAAGCTACGAGCAGTACTTC. V gene TRBV5-1 combines with J gene TRBJ2-7; D unclear. Trimming removed 5 bases at V and 3 bases at J, with 9 bases between. Germline CDR1 and CDR2: SGHRS and YFSETQ. CDR3 length equals 12 residues.